A selection of T cell receptor beta chains follows, all from one sample in a study of cytomegalovirus exposure and HLA in healthy donors. This table comes from immunoSEQ multiplex PCR, and its TCRdb copy is limited to in-frame clones, with some not included. The data hold about 120,000 clones, with roughly four fifths observed a single time. The specimen was PBMCs. Receptor source: a man aged 40-55 years in good health and CMV-seronegative. Each CDR3 is given with its conserved first and last residue. The D gene is left open where the match is weak. Clone size is not always given. Where it is, it says once, few, many or a class for expanded clones.

CDR3aa: CASSGQLGETQYF
CDR3nt: TGTGCCAGCTCGGGACAGCTCGGAGAGACCCAGTACTTC
d_gene: TRBD1
abundance: .
j_gene: TRBJ2-5
v_gene: TRBV2

CDR3aa: CASRRTHQETQYF
CDR3nt: TGTGCCAGCAGGCGAACCCACCAAGAGACCCAGTACTTC
d_gene: .
abundance: once
j_gene: TRBJ2-5
v_gene: TRBV5-4

CDR3aa: CASSASGGNGETQYF
CDR3nt: TGTGCCAGCAGCGCCTCTGGCGGGAATGGAGAGACCCAGTACTTC
d_gene: .
abundance: few
j_gene: TRBJ2-5
v_gene: TRBV7-3

CDR3aa: CASSKRIYGYTF
CDR3nt: TGTGCCAGTAGTAAGCGGATCTATGGCTACACCTTC
d_gene: .
abundance: .
j_gene: TRBJ1-2
v_gene: TRBV19

CDR3aa: CASSQVHGSYNEQFF
CDR3nt: TGTGCCAGCAGCCAAGTCCACGGTTCCTACAATGAGCAGTTCTTC
d_gene: .
abundance: once
j_gene: TRBJ2-1
v_gene: TRBV14

CDR3aa: CASSRTGRVHEQYF
CDR3nt: TGCGCCAGCAGCAGGACAGGGAGAGTCCACGAGCAGTACTTC
d_gene: TRBD1
abundance: once
j_gene: TRBJ2-7
v_gene: TRBV10-2

CDR3aa: CASVSLGGEQYF
CDR3nt: TGTGCCAGCGTATCCCTAGGGGGCGAGCAGTACTTC
d_gene: .
abundance: .
j_gene: TRBJ2-7
v_gene: TRBV27

CDR3aa: CASSFWGGNTGELFF
CDR3nt: TGCGCCAGCAGCTTTTGGGGGGGCAACACCGGGGAGCTGTTTTTT
d_gene: .
abundance: .
j_gene: TRBJ2-2
v_gene: TRBV5-1

CDR3aa: CASSGRSTYEQYF
CDR3nt: TGTGCCAGCAGCGGTAGATCCACCTACGAGCAGTACTTC
d_gene: .
abundance: few
j_gene: TRBJ2-7
v_gene: TRBV11-3

CDR3aa: CASSIVYLAAGEQGDTGELFF
CDR3nt: TGTGCCAGTAGTATAGTCTATCTTGCGGCAGGGGAACAAGGAGACACCGGGGAGCTGTTTTTT
d_gene: .
abundance: .
j_gene: TRBJ2-2
v_gene: TRBV19

CDR3aa: CASSPQVNNQPQHF
CDR3nt: TGTGCCAGCAGCCCACAGGTTAACAATCAGCCCCAGCATTTT
d_gene: .
abundance: .
j_gene: TRBJ1-5
v_gene: TRBV27

CDR3aa: CASRSMSGNEQFF
CDR3nt: TGTGCCAGTAGATCCATGAGCGGTAATGAGCAGTTCTTC
d_gene: .
abundance: once
j_gene: TRBJ2-1
v_gene: TRBV19

CDR3aa: CASSVGEGNTGELFF
CDR3nt: TGTGCCAGCAGCGTTGGGGAGGGTAACACCGGGGAGCTGTTTTTT
d_gene: TRBD2
abundance: .
j_gene: TRBJ2-2
v_gene: TRBV9

CDR3aa: CASSWQGSHYEQYF
CDR3nt: TGTGCCAGCAGCTGGCAGGGATCACACTACGAGCAGTACTTC
d_gene: .
abundance: .
j_gene: TRBJ2-7
v_gene: TRBV5-4

CDR3aa: CASSWDRDYEQYF
CDR3nt: TGTGCCAGCAGCTGGGACAGGGACTACGAGCAGTACTTC
d_gene: TRBD1
abundance: .
j_gene: TRBJ2-7
v_gene: TRBV11-3

CDR3aa: CASSSRDRGYTEAFF
CDR3nt: TGTGCCAGCAGCAGCCGGGACAGGGGATACACTGAAGCTTTCTTT
d_gene: TRBD1
abundance: few
j_gene: TRBJ1-1
v_gene: TRBV5-6

CDR3aa: CASSMTSVGETQYF
CDR3nt: TGTGCCAGTAGTATGACTAGCGTTGGGGAGACCCAGTACTTC
d_gene: TRBD2
abundance: once
j_gene: TRBJ2-5
v_gene: TRBV19

CDR3aa: CAWKSRGGFRGNEQFF
CDR3nt: TGTGCCTGGAAATCTAGAGGGGGTTTTCGAGGCAATGAGCAGTTCTTC
d_gene: .
abundance: .
j_gene: TRBJ2-1
v_gene: TRBV30

CDR3aa: CASSLILAGYNEQFF
CDR3nt: TGTGCCAGCAGCTTAATCCTAGCGGGATACAATGAGCAGTTCTTC
d_gene: TRBD2
abundance: .
j_gene: TRBJ2-1
v_gene: TRBV7-3

CDR3aa: CASSLGGLGPQHF
CDR3nt: TGTGCCAGCAGCTTGGGAGGGCTGGGACCCCAGCATTTT
d_gene: .
abundance: .
j_gene: TRBJ1-5
v_gene: TRBV5-6

CDR3aa: CASSFEDRVETQYF
CDR3nt: TGTGCCAGCAGCTTTGAGGACAGGGTAGAGACCCAGTACTTC
d_gene: TRBD1
abundance: .
j_gene: TRBJ2-5
v_gene: TRBV7-2

CDR3aa: CASRDRGSTGELFF
CDR3nt: TGCGCCAGCAGGGACAGGGGTTCTACCGGGGAGCTGTTTTTT
d_gene: TRBD1
abundance: .
j_gene: TRBJ2-2
v_gene: TRBV10-1